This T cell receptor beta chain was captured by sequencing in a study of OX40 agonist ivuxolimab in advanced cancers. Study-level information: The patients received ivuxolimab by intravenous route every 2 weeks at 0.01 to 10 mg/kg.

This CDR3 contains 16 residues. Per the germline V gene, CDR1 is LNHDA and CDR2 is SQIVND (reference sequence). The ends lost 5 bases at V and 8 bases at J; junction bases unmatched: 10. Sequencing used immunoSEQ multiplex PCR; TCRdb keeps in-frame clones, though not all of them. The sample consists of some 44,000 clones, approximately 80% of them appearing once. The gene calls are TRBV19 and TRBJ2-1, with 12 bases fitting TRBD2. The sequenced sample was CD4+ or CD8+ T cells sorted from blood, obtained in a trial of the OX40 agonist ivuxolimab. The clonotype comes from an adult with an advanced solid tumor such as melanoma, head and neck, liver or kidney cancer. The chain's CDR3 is CASSPRLAGVVDEQFF. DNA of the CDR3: TGTGCCAGTAGTCCGCGACTAGCGGGAGTGGTGGATGAGCAGTTCTTC. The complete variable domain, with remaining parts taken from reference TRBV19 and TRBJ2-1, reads DGGITQSPKYLFRKEGQNVTLSCEQNLNHDAMYWYRQDPGQGLRLIYYSQIVNDFQKGDIAEGYSVSREKKESFPLTVTSAQKNPTAFYLCASSPRLAGVVDEQFFGPGTRLTVL.